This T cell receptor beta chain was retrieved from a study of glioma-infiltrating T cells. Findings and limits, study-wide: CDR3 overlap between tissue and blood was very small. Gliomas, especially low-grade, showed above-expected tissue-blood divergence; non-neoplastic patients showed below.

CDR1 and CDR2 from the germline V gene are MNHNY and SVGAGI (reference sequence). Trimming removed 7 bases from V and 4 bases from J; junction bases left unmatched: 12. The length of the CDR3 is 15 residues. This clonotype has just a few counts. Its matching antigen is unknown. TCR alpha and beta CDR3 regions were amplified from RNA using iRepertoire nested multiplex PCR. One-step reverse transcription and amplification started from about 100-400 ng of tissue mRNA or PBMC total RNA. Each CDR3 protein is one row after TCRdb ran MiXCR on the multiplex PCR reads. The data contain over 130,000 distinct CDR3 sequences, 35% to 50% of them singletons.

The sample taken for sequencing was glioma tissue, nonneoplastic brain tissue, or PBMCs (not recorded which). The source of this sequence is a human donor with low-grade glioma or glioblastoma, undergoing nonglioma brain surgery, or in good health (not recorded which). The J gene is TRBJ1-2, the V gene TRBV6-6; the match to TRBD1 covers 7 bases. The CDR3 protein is CASNLGQALSYGYTF. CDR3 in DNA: TGTGCCAGCAATCTTGGACAGGCCTTATCCTATGGCTACACCTTC.